This T cell receptor beta chain was recovered during a study of blood T cells in healthy people across ages. General observations from the study: Significant beta diversity loss was already apparent by age roughly 40, declining roughly linearly. When one million T cells were used, diversity estimates were thought to be underestimates.

A remark on this clonotype: The target antigen is unknown.

Together with a sample-barcoded 5' primer, a J-beta primer mix was included in a second PCR lasting roughly 6 to 12 cycles. Each cDNA molecule carried a tag from a template-switch adaptor that contained 12 random nucleotides. TCRdb reanalysed the 5' RACE reads using MiXCR and keeps one entry per CDR3 protein. The sample lists about 1.4 million distinct CDR3 sequences, roughly 64% occurring once. The CDR3 is made up of 14 amino acids. Per germline, CDR1 DFQATT and CDR2 SNEGSKA (reference sequence). The germline V and J ends were trimmed by 0 bases and 3 bases, with 12 bases remaining between them. The chain joins TRBV20-1 to TRBJ2-7, with TRBD2 as a possible D gene (6 bases). The source is a man aged 18-30 years in good health. The sample comprised blood. This chain's CDR3 is CSAREAGRIYEQYF. In DNA form, the CDR3 reads TGCAGTGCTAGAGAGGCAGGGAGGATCTACGAGCAGTACTTC.